Listed here are 14 T cell receptor beta chains from one sample, sequenced in a study of blood T cell repertoires in COVID-19. Some clones are missing from TCRdb's copy, which holds only in-frame ones; the method was immunoSEQ multiplex PCR. The sample contains fewer than 130,000 clones, roughly 80% of which appear only once. The material sequenced was peripheral blood. Every receptor here comes from a man aged 70-80 years with active or convalescent COVID-19.

The chain is built from TRBV9 and TRBJ2-7; D is unresolved. The CDR3 is 14 amino acids. From germline, CDR1 is SGDLS and CDR2 YYNGEE. V was trimmed by 0 bases and J by 3 bases, leaving 10 bases between them. For the CDR3, the DNA is TGTGCCAGCAGCGTAGGTCCAAACAGCTACGAGCAGTACTTC. Its protein is CASSVGPNSYEQYF. Looking up the rest from reference TRBV9 and TRBJ2-7 gives the full variable domain: DSGVTQTPKHLITATGQRVTLRCSPRSGDLSVYWYQQSLDQGLQFLIQYYNGEERAKGNILERFSAQQFPDLHSELNLSSLELGDSALYFCASSVGPNSYEQYFGPGTRLTVT.

V gene TRBV5-1 combines with J gene TRBJ1-1, with D possibly TRBD1 on 5 matching bases. The V gene lost 0 bases and the J gene lost 3 bases, with 9 bases spanning the gap. The CDR3 has 14 residues. Germline assignment: CDR1 SGHRS and CDR2 YFSETQ. This chain's CDR3 is CASSLVGEDTEAFF. The DNA of the CDR3 is TGCGCCAGCAGCTTGGTAGGGGAGGACACTGAAGCTTTCTTT. The full variable domain, with the rest looked up from reference TRBV5-1 and TRBJ1-1, is KAGVTQTPRYLIKTRGQQVTLSCSPISGHRSVSWYQQTPGQGLQFLFEYFSETQRNKGNFPGRFSGRQFSNSRSEMNVSTLELGDSALYLCASSLVGEDTEAFFGQGTRLTVV.

CDR3 region: CASSYGQGSKWYF. The CDR3 DNA reads as TGTGCCAGCAGCTACGGACAGGGTTCCAAATGGTACTTC. The chain recombines TRBV5-4 with TRBJ2-7; 8 bases are a match to TRBD1. CDR3 size: 13 residues. The trim removed 3 bases at V and 12 bases at J, leaving 11 bases unmatched. Germline V gene data show CDR1 as SGHNT and CDR2 as YYREEE (reference sequence).

The V gene is TRBV2, the J gene TRBJ1-2; D not certain. The V end was cut by 7 bases, the J end by 4 bases, with 10 bases between. Germline CDR1 reads SNHLY; CDR2 reads FYNNEI. This CDR3 has 12 amino acids. In nucleotides, the CDR3 is TGTGCCAGCACTGAGGGCCTCTATGGCTACACCTTC. Its protein product is CASTEGLYGYTF.

The rearrangement uses TRBV12-3 or TRBV12-4 and TRBJ1-1; TRBD1 might be the D (6 bases). Trimming left V 3 bases short and J 5 bases short, with 10 bases between. The CDR3 runs to 13 residues. The CDR3 reads CASSFGRGTEAFF. The CDR3 bases are TGTGCCAGCAGTTTTGGCAGGGGAACTGAAGCTTTCTTT.

The chain recombines TRBV28 with TRBJ1-6; 7 nucleotides line up with TRBD1. V shed 5 bases, J shed 10 bases, and the junction held 11 bases outside the gene matches. The CDR3 runs to 15 residues. The V gene's germline CDR1 is MDHEN and CDR2 SYDVKM. This CDR3 is CASSPPDRLESPLHF. CDR3 DNA sequence: TGTGCCAGCAGTCCACCGGACAGGTTAGAATCACCCCTCCACTTT.

The genes are TRBV27 and TRBJ2-2, with 12 nucleotides matching TRBD2. CDR1 MNHEY and CDR2 SMNVEV come from the germline V gene (reference sequence). The CDR3 length is 15 residues. The V and J ends lost 3 bases and 6 bases, in that order; junction bases with no gene match: 2. The CDR3 sequence: CASSLRLAGAGELFF. CDR3 in DNA: TGTGCCAGCAGTTTGAGACTAGCGGGGGCCGGGGAGCTGTTTTTT.

This clone was picked up a small number of times. The junction departs from the called germline gene at one end, perhaps through a read error. J is TRBJ2-2 and V is TRBV14, with TRBD1 matching over 7 bases. The CDR3 is 16 residues long. Looked up from germline, CDR1 is SGHDN and CDR2 is FVKESK. CDR3 DNA: TGTGCCAGCAGCCAACAGGGCAGGGGGAAGAGTCGGGGAGCTGTTTTT. This codes for CASSQQGRGKSRGAVF.

This clone was seen a single time. V gene TRBV18 combines with J gene TRBJ2-2, with 10 bases identical to TRBD2. V shed 3 bases, J shed 3 bases, and the junction held 4 bases outside the gene matches. The V gene's germline CDR1 is KGHSH and CDR2 LQKENI. This CDR3 has 16 amino acids. The CDR3 bases are TGTGCCAGCTCACCTGGACTAGCGGATTACACCGGGGAGCTGTTTTTT. This codes for CASSPGLADYTGELFF.

This clone was counted a few times. V is TRBV11-2 and J is TRBJ2-1; D unresolved. The CDR3 length is 15 residues. Germline-derived CDR1 and CDR2 are SGHAT and FQNNGV. V was trimmed by 5 bases and J by 7 bases, leaving 18 bases between them. The CDR3 sequence: CASSAGRTNLNEQFF. The CDR3 coding sequence is TGTGCCAGCAGCGCTGGCAGAACTAACCTAAATGAGCAGTTCTTC.

The chain joins TRBV28 to TRBJ1-1, with D uncertain. The CDR3 extends over 12 amino acids. Trimming removed 1 base from V and 2 bases from J, with 2 bases in between. Germline values: CDR1 MDHEN, CDR2 SYDVKM. DNA of the CDR3: TGTGCCAGCAGTTTATCAAACACTGAAGCTTTCTTT. It translates to CASSLSNTEAFF.

The sample holds a few counts of this clone. The J gene is TRBJ1-2, the V gene TRBV28; the match to TRBD1 covers 8 bases. J was trimmed by 7 bases and V by 6 bases; bases with no gene match: 13. The CDR3 is made up of 15 amino acids. CDR1 and CDR2 from the germline V gene are MDHEN and SYDVKM. The CDR3 nucleotides read TGTGCCAGCAGCAGTCGACAGGGGCGGCAAGGTGGCTACACCTTC. Encoded protein: CASSSRQGRQGGYTF.

This clone was counted between two and nine times. The chain combines TRBV2 with TRBJ2-3, with D maybe TRBD1 (5 bases). CDR1 and CDR2 from the germline V gene are SNHLY and FYNNEI. Trimming took 1 base from V and 2 from J, leaving 13 bases between them. This CDR3 has 16 amino acids. The CDR3 coding sequence is TGTGCCAGCAGTGAAGGGGTCGCGGACAACACAGATACGCAGTATTTT. Residues: CASSEGVADNTDTQYF.

The chain employs TRBV27 and TRBJ2-1; D call uncertain. Looked up from germline, CDR1 is MNHEY and CDR2 is SMNVEV (reference sequence). This CDR3 contains 13 residues. V lost 2 bases and J lost 7, with 9 bases in between. The CDR3 DNA reads TGTGCCAGCAGTTTACGGGTTGGAAATGAGCAGTTCTTC. It translates to CASSLRVGNEQFF.